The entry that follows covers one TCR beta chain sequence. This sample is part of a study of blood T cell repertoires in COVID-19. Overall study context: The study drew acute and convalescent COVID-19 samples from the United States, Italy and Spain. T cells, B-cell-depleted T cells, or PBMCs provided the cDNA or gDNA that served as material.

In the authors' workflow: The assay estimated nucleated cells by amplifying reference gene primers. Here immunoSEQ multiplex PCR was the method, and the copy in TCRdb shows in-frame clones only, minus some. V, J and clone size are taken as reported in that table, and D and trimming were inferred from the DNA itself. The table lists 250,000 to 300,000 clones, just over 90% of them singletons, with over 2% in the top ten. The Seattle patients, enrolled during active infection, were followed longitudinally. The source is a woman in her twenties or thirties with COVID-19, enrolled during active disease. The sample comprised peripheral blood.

The DNA of the CDR3 is TGTGCCAGCAGCTTGTTTAACCAAGAGACCCAGTACTTC. Protein product: CASSLFNQETQYF. V is TRBV5-4 and J is TRBJ2-5; D unclear. This CDR3 contains 13 residues. In germline, CDR1 is SGHNT, CDR2 YYREEE (reference sequence). Trimming removed 1 base from V and 0 bases from J, with 4 bases in between.